Here is one TCR beta chain with its context. Using immunoSEQ multiplex PCR, the repertoire was profiled, and TCRdb retains in-frame clones only, with some absent. The sample shows approximately 73,000 clones, roughly 87% of them seen only once. The sample originates from a study of OX40 agonist ivuxolimab in advanced cancers. The CDR3 is made up of 13 amino acids. The germline gives CDR1 ENHRY, CDR2 SYGVKD. Trimming shortened V by 4 bases and J by 1 base, and 6 bases separated the two germline ends. The TCR sequence derives from an adult with an advanced solid tumor such as melanoma, head and neck, liver or kidney cancer. The source material was CD4+ or CD8+ T cells sorted from blood, sampled in a trial of the OX40 agonist ivuxolimab. The chain uses TRBV10-3 and TRBJ2-3; D not certain. CDR3 nucleotide sequence: TGTGCCATCAGTGGGGATGGCACAGATACGCAGTATTTT. It codes for CAISGDGTDTQYF.